The 30 T cell receptor beta chains below come from one sample, sequenced in a study of regulatory dendritic cells for organ transplantation. No cognate antigen is known for these TCRs. Sorted subsets were CFSE-labeled and cultured approximately 5 days with allogeneic dendritic cells. The repertoire was sequenced with immunoSEQ multiplex PCR; TCRdb's copy has only in-frame clones and lacks some. The sample lists thousands of clones; over 60% were seen once. Specimen: memory CD4+ T cells from blood cultured with dendritic cells. Stated subset: CD45RO+ memory T cells. The receptors here all came from a human donor in good health.

The rearrangement links TRBV7-3 to TRBJ2-3, with 9 bases aligning to TRBD1. CDR1 is SGHTA, CDR2 FQGTGA, per germline. V lost 4 bases and J lost 6; bases outside the gene matches: 8. The CDR3 is 15 amino acids. The CDR3 sequence: CASSWLGTGRDTQYF. The CDR3 nucleotides are TGTGCCAGCAGCTGGCTCGGGACAGGGAGGGATACGCAGTATTTT.

This clone was picked up one time. The rearrangement links TRBV2 to TRBJ2-1; TRBD2 matches 9 bases. The CDR3 consists of 15 residues. Trimming took 5 bases from V and 8 from J; bases not matched to a gene: 10. CDR1 and CDR2 from the germline V gene are SNHLY and FYNNEI. The CDR3 reads CASSFTGTSNHEQFF. CDR3 in DNA: TGTGCCAGCAGTTTTACCGGGACTAGCAACCATGAGCAGTTCTTC.

This clone was seen a single time. CDR3 sequence (DNA): TGTGCCAGCTGGACAGCCCCTTACACCGGGGAGCTGTTTTTT. Translated, it gives CASWTAPYTGELFF. The chain uses TRBV19 and TRBJ2-2; TRBD1 is a possible D gene (6 bases). Trimming shortened V by 9 bases and J by 3 bases, and 14 bases separated the two germline ends. The V gene's germline CDR1 is LNHDA and CDR2 SQIVND (reference sequence). The CDR3 spans 14 residues.

The J gene is TRBJ2-2, the V gene TRBV19; 11 bases are a match to TRBD1. V lost 8 bases, J lost 1 base, and 6 bases stayed unmatched. Germline V gives CDR1 LNHDA, CDR2 SQIVND (reference sequence). The CDR3 has 16 amino acids. Here the CDR3 DNA reads TGTGCCAGTCGGACAGGGGGCTTTTTGAACACCGGGGAGCTGTTTTTT. Translated, it gives CASRTGGFLNTGELFF.

V is TRBV11-3 and J is TRBJ1-6, with 7 bases fitting TRBD1. The CDR3 is made up of 16 amino acids. Germline loops: CDR1 SGHNT, CDR2 YENEEA. Unmatched junction bases numbered 10, after V lost 5 bases and J lost 6 bases. The CDR3 here is CASSPGGIAGNSPLHF. The CDR3 DNA reads TGTGCCAGCAGCCCAGGGGGTATTGCTGGTAATTCACCCCTCCACTTT.

The chain is built from TRBV5-1 and TRBJ1-2; the D is unclear. This CDR3 comprises 15 residues. CDR1 is SGHRS and CDR2 is YFSETQ in the germline V gene. Between the trimmed V and J ends, which lost 0 bases and 4 bases, there was a span of 13 bases. In nucleotides, the CDR3 is TGCGCCAGCAGCTTGGCCGCTACAGACCCCTATGGCTACACCTTC. As protein: CASSLAATDPYGYTF.

The rearrangement uses TRBV25-1 and TRBJ2-7, with 8 bases lining up with TRBD1. Germline CDR1 MGHDK, CDR2 SYGVNS. The CDR3 contains 14 residues. V lost 6 bases, J lost 5 bases, and 9 bases stayed unmatched. CDR3 sequence: CASSDDRGGDEQYF. For the CDR3, the DNA is TGTGCCAGCAGCGACGACAGGGGTGGAGACGAGCAGTACTTC.

The genes are TRBV18 and TRBJ2-1, with 11 bases matching TRBD2. CDR3 size: 15 residues. Germline CDR1 KGHSH, CDR2 LQKENI. The V gene end was trimmed by 6 bases and the J gene end by 3 bases; junction bases not matched to a gene: 4. This CDR3 is CASSQTSGGYNEQFF. The CDR3 DNA follows: TGTGCCAGCTCTCAAACTAGCGGGGGCTACAATGAGCAGTTCTTC.

The sample holds one count of this clone. This chain uses TRBV11-1 with TRBJ1-2; a possible D gene is TRBD1 (6 bases). There are 16 residues in the CDR3. Germline V gene data show CDR1 as SGHAT and CDR2 as FQDESV (reference sequence). The V gene lost 2 bases and the J gene lost 0 bases, with 13 bases spanning the gap. CDR3 coding DNA: TGTGCCAGCAGCTTAAGGAGCCGGACAGCTAACTATGGCTACACCTTC. This gives the protein CASSLRSRTANYGYTF.

The rearrangement links TRBV2 to TRBJ2-3, with D possibly TRBD2 on 7 matching bases. The CDR3 is 16 amino acids. The germline CDR1 and CDR2 sequences are SNHLY and FYNNEI. Trimming cost V 6 bases and J 1 base, with 17 bases left between them. The CDR3 sequence: CASSYNLGGGTDTQYF. CDR3 coding DNA: TGTGCCAGCAGCTACAATTTAGGGGGGGGCACAGATACGCAGTATTTT. The full variable domain, completed using reference TRBV2 and TRBJ2-3, is EPEVTQTPSHQVTQMGQEVILRCVPISNHLYFYWYRQILGQKVEFLVSFYNNEISEKSEIFDDQFSVERPDGSNFTLKIRSTKLEDSAMYFCASSYNLGGGTDTQYFGPGTRLTVL.

This clone was observed a few times. The chain uses TRBV9 and TRBJ2-7; no reliable D call. The CDR3 is made up of 13 amino acids. Trimming cost V 2 bases and J 5 bases, with 11 bases left between them. CDR1 SGDLS and CDR2 YYNGEE come from the germline V gene. The CDR3, as DNA: TGTGCCAGCAGCGTTGGCCAACGAAACGAGCAGTACTTC. Protein: CASSVGQRNEQYF.

This clone was counted between two and nine times. The chain employs TRBV19 and TRBJ2-4, with 7 bases matching TRBD2. The V and J ends lost 3 bases and 9 bases, in that order; junction bases with no gene match: 5. The germline V gene encodes CDR1 LNHDA and CDR2 SQIVND (reference sequence). CDR3 size: 13 residues. The CDR3 nucleotides are TGTGCCAGTAGTATCAGGTGGGGGGGCATTCAGTACTTC. Translated: CASSIRWGGIQYF.

CDR3 region: CASSPRGRTGELFF. The DNA of the CDR3 is TGTGCCAGCAGCCCCAGGGGGCGGACCGGGGAGCTGTTTTTT. The chain has TRBV5-6 and TRBJ2-2; 8 bases align to TRBD1. CDR3 length: 14 amino acids. V dropped 4 bases and J dropped 5; count of bases not matched to a gene: 4. Germline lookup yields CDR1 SGHDT and CDR2 YYEEEE.

The chain has TRBV5-1 and TRBJ2-7; 10 bases match TRBD1. Trimming cost V 6 bases and J 6 bases; bases outside gene matches: 9. CDR1 and CDR2 from the germline V gene are SGHRS and YFSETQ. The CDR3 length is 14 residues. The CDR3 DNA follows: TGCGCCAGCACAAAGGACAGGGGGGTGGCCGAGCAGTACTTC. Translated: CASTKDRGVAEQYF.

CDR3 sequence: CASSALEQGPGELFF. The CDR3 coding sequence is TGTGCCAGCAGCGCCTTGGAACAGGGGCCCGGGGAGCTGTTTTTT. The chain employs TRBV7-8 and TRBJ2-2, with 7 positions matching TRBD1. J was trimmed by 6 bases and V by 5 bases; bases with no gene match: 9. Germline V gives CDR1 SGHVS, CDR2 FQNEAQ. The CDR3 sequence is 15 residues long. The variable domain in full, with the rest retrieved from reference TRBV7-8 and TRBJ2-2, is GAGVSQSPRYKVAKRGQDVALRCDPISGHVSLFWYQQALGQGPEFLTYFQNEAQLDKSGLPSDRFFAERPEGSVSTLKIQRTQQEDSAVYLCASSALEQGPGELFFGEGSRLTVL.

The rearrangement uses TRBV5-1 and TRBJ2-7, with a tentative D call TRBD2 (6 bases). Germline loops: CDR1 SGHRS, CDR2 YFSETQ. The CDR3 is made up of 13 amino acids. The V gene lost 2 bases and the J gene lost 6 bases, with 12 bases spanning the gap. The CDR3 nucleotides read TGCGCCAGCAGCTTAGGCGGGATCATCGAGCAGTACTTC. It yields the protein CASSLGGIIEQYF.

The chain has TRBV7-2 and TRBJ2-7, with a weak D call TRBD2 (7 bases). This CDR3 comprises 16 residues. V gave up 2 bases and J gave up 4 bases, with 18 bases separating them. Per germline, CDR1 SGHTA and CDR2 FQGNSA. The chain's CDR3 is CASSLSVGGLFYEQYF. The CDR3 DNA follows: TGTGCCAGCAGCTTATCGGTGGGGGGGCTCTTTTACGAGCAGTACTTC.

The chain combines TRBV18 with TRBJ1-2, with 10 bases aligning to TRBD1. The CDR3 runs 16 residues. V lost 5 bases to trimming and J lost 3 bases; unmatched junction nucleotides: 9. Germline V lookup: CDR1 KGHSH, CDR2 LQKENI. The CDR3 DNA is TGTGCCAGCTCATTGACAGGGGGCGCGGGGGACTATGGCTACACCTTC. This translates into CASSLTGGAGDYGYTF. The full variable domain, its missing parts supplied by reference TRBV18 and TRBJ1-2, is NAGVMQNPRHLVRRRGQEARLRCSPMKGHSHVYWYRQLPEEGLKFMVYLQKENIIDESGMPKERFSAEFPKEGPSILRIQQVVRGDSAAYFCASSLTGGAGDYGYTFGSGTRLTVV.

Regarding this clone: One junction end disagrees with the germline gene, perhaps due to a read error. This chain joins TRBV7-9 and TRBJ2-2, with TRBD2 matching 10 bases. The CDR3 totals 16 residues. Germline V CDR1 and CDR2: SEHNR, FQNEAQ (reference sequence). The CDR3 reads CASSQAGGRRTGELFF. CDR3 in DNA: TGCGCCAGCAGCCAAGCGGGGGGGCGCCGCACCGGGGAGCTGTTTTTT.

The chain carries TRBV4-3 and TRBJ1-3; D gene ambiguous. The V end was cut by 0 bases, the J end by 4 bases, with 16 bases between. The CDR3 length is 17 residues. Germline V CDR1 and CDR2: LGHNA, YSLEER. The CDR3 loop reads CASSQDLAISRGNTIYF. CDR3 sequence (DNA): TGCGCCAGCAGCCAAGATTTAGCTATTTCGAGAGGAAACACCATATATTTT.

This clone was recorded a few times. This sequence joins TRBV6-1 and TRBJ1-5, with 9 bases fitting TRBD1. The ends lost 1 base at V and 4 bases at J; junction bases unmatched: 11. CDR1 and CDR2 (germline): MNHNS, SASEGT. The CDR3 length is 18 residues. CDR3 nucleotides: TGTGCCAGCAGTGAAGGGGATCTCGGGACAGGGTTTAATCAGCCCCAGCATTTT. This sequence encodes CASSEGDLGTGFNQPQHF.

The chain is built from TRBV5-4 and TRBJ1-2; TRBD1 is a possible D gene (5 bases). The CDR3 spans 15 residues. Germline V gene sequence: CDR1 SGHNT, CDR2 YYREEE (reference sequence). V lost 4 bases, J lost 10 bases, and 23 bases lay in between. CDR3 sequence: CASSQGSFEWDFYTF. The CDR3 DNA reads as TGTGCCAGCAGCCAAGGAAGTTTCGAGTGGGACTTCTACACCTTC.

The chain combines TRBV6-5 with TRBJ1-2; no reliable D call. V was pared by 6 bases and J by 1 base, with 12 bases between. Germline CDR1 and CDR2: MNHEY and SVGAGI. The CDR3 runs 14 residues. CDR3 residues: CASSRGRDNYGYTF. CDR3 nucleotide sequence: TGTGCCAGCAGCCGCGGTCGGGATAACTATGGCTACACCTTC.

The rearrangement links TRBV6-5 to TRBJ1-2; a possible D gene is TRBD1 (5 bases). This CDR3 is 14 amino acids long. CDR1 and CDR2 (germline): MNHEY, SVGAGI. Deletions cut 3 bases from V and 4 bases from J, with 12 bases between. The CDR3 region is CASSYDFRGYGYTF. DNA of the CDR3: TGTGCCAGCAGTTATGACTTTAGGGGCTATGGCTACACCTTC.

The genes are TRBV7-2 and TRBJ1-6; 7 bases align to TRBD1. The CDR3 contains 16 residues. Trimming took 1 base from V and 9 from J; bases not matched to a gene: 9. In germline, CDR1 is SGHTA, CDR2 FQGNSA. CDR3 protein: CASSLGQGQTGSPLHF. The DNA of the CDR3 is TGTGCCAGCAGCTTAGGACAGGGCCAGACAGGTTCACCCCTCCACTTT.

By its share, this clone is medium-sized. The genes are TRBV7-6 and TRBJ1-1; TRBD1 is a possible D gene (5 bases). The ends were cut back, 2 bases at V and 1 base at J, with 11 bases in the middle. The germline V gene has CDR1 SGHVS and CDR2 FNYEAQ. The CDR3 totals 15 residues. CDR3 region: CASSLTAGPNTEAFF. The CDR3 DNA reads as TGTGCCAGCAGCTTAACGGCAGGGCCGAACACTGAAGCTTTCTTT.

This chain connects TRBV11-2 to TRBJ2-1, with TRBD1 identical over 7 bases. Trimming cost V 0 bases and J 5 bases; bases outside gene matches: 7. Looked up from germline, CDR1 is SGHAT and CDR2 is FQNNGV. The CDR3 has 16 amino acids. The chain's CDR3 is CASSLEVGQENNEQFF. The CDR3 region has the DNA TGTGCCAGCAGCTTAGAGGTCGGACAGGAGAACAATGAGCAGTTCTTC.

CDR3 nucleotide sequence: TGTGCCAGCAGCTTAGAGCAGGATACGCAGTATTTT. Its protein is CASSLEQDTQYF. This chain connects TRBV11-2 to TRBJ2-3, with D uncertain. This CDR3 has 12 residues. The germline CDR1 and CDR2 sequences are SGHAT and FQNNGV. Trimming pared 0 bases from V and 6 bases from J, leaving 4 bases between.

A few counts support this clone. The chain uses TRBV5-6 and TRBJ1-2, with 8 bases fitting TRBD1. CDR1 and CDR2 from the germline V gene are SGHDT and YYEEEE. The CDR3 loop spans 12 amino acids. Trimming at V came to 2 bases and at J to 12 bases, leaving 6 bases not matched to a gene. CDR3 sequence (DNA): TGTGCCAGCAGCTTACCAGGACAGGGTCACACCTTC. Its translation: CASSLPGQGHTF.

There are a few counts of this clone. The CDR3 spells CSVESTDNSYEQYF. As DNA, the CDR3 is TGCAGCGTTGAATCTACTGACAACTCCTACGAGCAGTACTTC. The chain combines TRBV29-1 with TRBJ2-7; D uncertain. V dropped 2 bases and J dropped 0 bases, with 11 bases sitting between them. This CDR3 has 14 amino acids. The germline gives CDR1 SQVTM, CDR2 ANQGSEA.